This T cell receptor beta chain was recorded in a study of regulatory T cells in long-lasting Graves disease. Study-level results: Sample size was small, which may have lowered accuracy.

Time point of the sample: newly diagnosed GD, antithyroid drugs for less than 3 months. TCR sequences were obtained from RNA taken from PBMCs. Germline loops: CDR1 MDHEN, CDR2 SYDVKM. Trimming took off 6 bases at V and 6 bases at J, with 10 bases between the two ends. The CDR3 runs to 12 residues. This clonotype was seen at least ten times. Its specificity is unknown. Library construction for TCR beta used iRepertoire HTBI primers and Arm-PCR of CDR3 regions. TCRdb processed the multiplex PCR reads anew with MiXCR; each CDR3 protein has one entry. Counted here are about 440,000 distinct CDR3 sequences, about 16% occurring once; the ten biggest clones make up about 10%. These records were also assigned to another study, of T cells in Graves' hyperthyroidism and ophthalmopathy.

The V call is TRBV28, the J call TRBJ2-3; D uncertain. This sample comprised peripheral blood mononuclear cells (PBMCs), obtained at new diagnosis, from a patient treated with antithyroid drugs. This TCR was recovered from a woman aged 25 to 39 with Graves disease. The CDR3 protein is CASSLLPDTQYF. CDR3 bases: TGTGCCAGCAGCCTCCTCCCCGATACGCAGTATTTT.